What follows are 27 T cell receptor beta chains derived from one specimen sequenced in a study of blood T cell repertoires in COVID-19. Measured with immunoSEQ multiplex PCR; TCRdb has only the in-frame clones, and not every one. The data contain about 110,000 clones, 80% to 85% of them singletons. Sequencing was carried out using peripheral blood. These receptors came from a man at least 80 years old with acute or convalescent COVID-19.

The chain recombines TRBV11-2 with TRBJ2-3, with D perhaps TRBD1 (6 bases). Trimming removed 4 bases from V and 5 bases from J, with 13 bases in between. CDR1 and CDR2 from the germline V gene are SGHAT and FQNNGV. The CDR3 spans 14 residues. The CDR3 DNA follows: TGTGCCAGCAGCTCGCCCAGGGGTGGAGATACGCAGTATTTT. It encodes CASSSPRGGDTQYF.

This clone was counted once. This chain links TRBV5-1 with TRBJ2-3, with TRBD1 matching over 7 bases. With 1 base clipped from V and 1 base from J, the junction kept 3 bases outside the gene matches. Germline CDR1 and CDR2: SGHRS and YFSETQ. CDR3 size: 15 residues. CDR3 in amino acids: CASSLRTGRTDTQYF. The CDR3 DNA reads as TGCGCCAGCAGCTTGCGGACAGGACGCACAGATACGCAGTATTTT.

This rearrangement joins TRBV12-3 or TRBV12-4 to TRBJ2-2; no definite D call. The CDR3 has 13 residues. The V end lost 3 bases, the J end lost 8 bases, and 10 bases lay between the germline ends. For the CDR3, the DNA is TGTGCCAGCAGTTTGTACGCCGGGGGGGAGCTGTTTTTT. Translated, it gives CASSLYAGGELFF.

The rearrangement uses TRBV29-1 and TRBJ1-6; TRBD1 matches 7 bases. There are 13 residues in the CDR3. V was clipped by 4 bases and J by 8 bases; unmatched bases: 5. Germline V lookup: CDR1 SQVTM, CDR2 ANQGSEA. The CDR3 nucleotides are TGCAGCGTTGCGGAGGACAGGTATTCACCCCTCCACTTT. This codes for CSVAEDRYSPLHF.

V is TRBV19 and J is TRBJ2-1; 12 bases agree with TRBD2. Trimming cost V 5 bases and J 8 bases; bases outside gene matches: 7. Germline lookup yields CDR1 LNHDA and CDR2 SQIVND (reference sequence). The CDR3 loop spans 15 amino acids. The CDR3 DNA follows: TGTGCCAGTAGTCCATGGACTAGCGGGAAAGATGAGCAGTTCTTC. As protein: CASSPWTSGKDEQFF. Variable domain in full (rest from reference TRBV19 and TRBJ2-1): DGGITQSPKYLFRKEGQNVTLSCEQNLNHDAMYWYRQDPGQGLRLIYYSQIVNDFQKGDIAEGYSVSREKKESFPLTVTSAQKNPTAFYLCASSPWTSGKDEQFFGPGTRLTVL.

The rearrangement uses TRBV3-1 (or the pseudogene TRBV3-2) and TRBJ1-4; no definite D call. CDR1 and CDR2 from the germline V gene are LGHDT and YNNKEL (reference sequence). The CDR3 has 16 residues. V shed 5 bases and J shed 0 bases, with 13 bases lying between them. CDR3: CASSYQLVATNEKLFF. As DNA, the CDR3 is TGTGCCAGCAGCTACCAACTGGTCGCAACTAATGAAAAACTGTTTTTT.

The rearrangement uses TRBV5-1 and TRBJ2-5; unclear D gene. Between the trimmed V and J ends, which lost 7 bases and 3 bases, there was a span of 13 bases. CDR3 length equals 13 residues. Germline CDR1 reads SGHRS; CDR2 reads YFSETQ. The CDR3 reads CASGRRGKETQYF. DNA for the CDR3: TGCGCCAGCGGCAGAAGAGGTAAAGAGACCCAGTACTTC.

The chain recombines TRBV7-2 with TRBJ2-6, with 8 bases identical to TRBD1. Per the germline V gene, CDR1 is SGHTA and CDR2 is FQGNSA. With 5 bases clipped from V and 4 bases from J, the junction kept 16 bases outside the gene matches. This CDR3 contains 19 residues. CDR3 residues: CASSPRTGFISPGANVLTF. DNA of the CDR3: TGTGCCAGCAGCCCTAGGACAGGGTTTATCTCCCCCGGGGCCAACGTCCTGACTTTC.

On this clone itself: The sample contains more than one DNA sequence encoding this CDR3. The J gene is TRBJ1-2, the V gene TRBV11-2; D perhaps matches TRBD1 (6 bases). The CDR3 has 12 amino acids. Germline CDR1 and CDR2: SGHAT and FQNNGV. Deletions cut 5 bases from V and 5 bases from J, with 9 bases between. The CDR3 DNA follows: TGTGCCAGCAGCCCTCAGGGGTATGGCTACACCTTC. This sequence encodes CASSPQGYGYTF.

This chain uses TRBV10-3 with TRBJ2-3, with 15 bases fitting TRBD2. This CDR3 is built from 17 residues. The germline V gene has CDR1 ENHRY and CDR2 SYGVKD. V was clipped by 4 bases and J by 6 bases; unmatched bases: 8. The CDR3 sequence: CAISGGGLAGGSDTQYF. The CDR3 region has the DNA TGTGCCATCAGTGGGGGGGGACTAGCGGGAGGATCTGATACGCAGTATTTT.

For this clone: An end of the junction does not agree with germline; a read error may underlie this. The rearrangement uses TRBV25-1 and TRBJ1-1, with unresolved D. The CDR3 runs to 14 residues. Germline loops: CDR1 MGHDK, CDR2 SYGVNS. CDR3 in DNA: TGTGCCAGCACCGAGGAGGGCTCCTACACTGAAACTTTCTTT. Its translation is CASTEEGSYTETFF.

V is TRBV5-1 and J is TRBJ2-2, with TRBD1 matching over 9 bases. CDR3 size: 15 residues. With 6 bases clipped from V and 7 bases from J, the junction kept 10 bases outside the gene matches. In germline, CDR1 is SGHRS, CDR2 YFSETQ. CDR3 loop: CASKSGTGNGGELFF. CDR3 coding DNA: TGCGCCAGCAAATCCGGGACAGGGAATGGCGGGGAGCTGTTTTTT.

The J gene is TRBJ2-1, the V gene TRBV10-3; D might be TRBD2 (6 bases). The ends were cut back, 2 bases at V and 4 bases at J, with 12 bases in the middle. CDR1 and CDR2 (germline): ENHRY, SYGVKD. This CDR3 spans 15 amino acids. The CDR3 region has the DNA TGTGCCATCAGTGAGGGAGGGGTCCAGTACAATGAGCAGTTCTTC. Its protein is CAISEGGVQYNEQFF.

For the CDR3, the DNA is TGTGCCAGTAGCTTAGGAGGCCCTGGGGCCAACGTCCTGACTTTC. Protein sequence: CASSLGGPGANVLTF. This chain connects TRBV19 to TRBJ2-6; TRBD2 might be the D (5 bases). Trimming cost V 6 bases and J 2 bases, with 11 bases left between them. Germline V gene sequence: CDR1 LNHDA, CDR2 SQIVND (reference sequence). The CDR3 has 15 residues.

DNA of the CDR3: TGTGCCAGCATGGTTGGAGGGCCTTATGGCTACACCTTC. Encoded protein: CASMVGGPYGYTF. The rearrangement links TRBV6-5 to TRBJ1-2; D is unclear. The CDR3 extends over 13 amino acids. The V end lost 7 bases, the J end lost 5 bases, and 14 bases lay between the germline ends. Germline loops: CDR1 MNHEY, CDR2 SVGAGI.

This clone was seen only a few times. The V gene is TRBV7-2, the J gene TRBJ1-1; D might be TRBD1 (5 bases). With 3 bases removed from V and 6 bases from J, the gap between germline ends came to 8 bases. The germline V gene has CDR1 SGHTA and CDR2 FQGNSA. This CDR3 has 12 amino acids. The DNA for the CDR3 is TGTGCCAGCAGCTTTTGGACACCTGAAGCTTTCTTT. Protein product: CASSFWTPEAFF.

This clone was counted between two and nine times. The CDR3, as DNA: TGCGCCAGCAGCTTGGTACCGCAGTCCTACGAGCAGTACTTC. Encoded protein: CASSLVPQSYEQYF. The J gene is TRBJ2-7, the V gene TRBV5-1; D gene unclear. CDR1 and CDR2 from the germline V gene are SGHRS and YFSETQ. The V end was cut by 0 bases, the J end by 1 base, with 8 bases between. The CDR3 length is 14 residues. Variable domain in full (rest from reference TRBV5-1 and TRBJ2-7): KAGVTQTPRYLIKTRGQQVTLSCSPISGHRSVSWYQQTPGQGLQFLFEYFSETQRNKGNFPGRFSGRQFSNSRSEMNVSTLELGDSALYLCASSLVPQSYEQYFGPGTRLTVT.

This chain connects TRBV3-1 (or the pseudogene TRBV3-2) to TRBJ2-7; 9 bases are a match to TRBD1. CDR1 is LGHDT and CDR2 is YNNKEL in the germline V gene (reference sequence). Trimming removed 4 bases from V and 6 bases from J; junction bases left unmatched: 4. This CDR3 is built from 13 residues. The CDR3 reads CASSRGQGGEQYF. The CDR3 DNA follows: TGTGCCAGCAGCCGGGGACAGGGAGGCGAGCAGTACTTC.

The chain joins TRBV5-1 to TRBJ2-7; TRBD1 aligns across 8 bases. The CDR3 length is 14 residues. CDR1 and CDR2 from the germline V gene are SGHRS and YFSETQ. J was trimmed by 1 base and V by 6 bases; bases with no gene match: 6. The CDR3 protein is CASTSTGASYEQYF. The CDR3 bases are TGCGCCAGCACTTCGACAGGGGCATCCTACGAGCAGTACTTC.

The J gene is TRBJ2-3, the V gene TRBV5-1, with D tentatively TRBD1 (6 bases). The CDR3 runs to 17 residues. The germline gives CDR1 SGHRS, CDR2 YFSETQ. Trimming took 0 bases from V and 2 from J, leaving 16 bases between them. The DNA of the CDR3 is TGCGCCAGCAGCTTGGCCGCAGGGGCCTTTCTCACAGATACGCAGTATTTT. It encodes CASSLAAGAFLTDTQYF.

The V and J genes are TRBV4-1 and TRBJ1-5; D not certain. Trimming took off 0 bases at V and 2 bases at J, with 5 bases between the two ends. The germline gives CDR1 MGHRA, CDR2 YSYEKL. The CDR3 has 14 residues. CDR3 in DNA: TGCGCCAGCAGCCAAGACCAGGGCAATCAGCCCCAGCATTTT. This gives the protein CASSQDQGNQPQHF.

Points on this clone: Other DNA sequences in this specimen translate into the identical CDR3. CDR3: CASSVQGSPLHF. In nucleotides, the CDR3 is TGTGCCAGCAGCGTACAGGGGTCACCCCTCCACTTT. The rearrangement joins TRBV9 to TRBJ1-6; D may be TRBD1 (6 bases). Germline CDR1 and CDR2: SGDLS and YYNGEE. V was clipped by 1 base and J by 10 bases, with 6 bases between them. This CDR3 contains 12 residues.

V is TRBV5-4 and J is TRBJ2-6; D may be TRBD2 (6 bases). V was cut by 0 bases and J by 4 bases, with 8 bases left in between. The CDR3 is 15 residues long. Germline values: CDR1 SGHNT, CDR2 YYREEE (reference sequence). CDR3 DNA: TGTGCCAGCAGCTTGGGCGGGGTCGGGGCCAACGTCCTGACTTTC. Translation: CASSLGGVGANVLTF.

The chain carries TRBV9 and TRBJ1-4; 7 positions agree with TRBD1. CDR3 length equals 14 residues. In germline, CDR1 is SGDLS, CDR2 YYNGEE. Trimming at V came to 2 bases and at J to 7 bases, leaving 5 bases not matched to a gene. This CDR3 reads CASSVTGVAEKLFF. The CDR3 nucleotides are TGTGCCAGCAGCGTCACAGGGGTGGCTGAAAAACTGTTTTTT.

The V gene is TRBV28, the J gene TRBJ2-3; 8 bases are a match to TRBD2. This CDR3 has 14 residues. Trimming took 3 bases from V and 5 from J; bases not matched to a gene: 4. Germline loops: CDR1 MDHEN, CDR2 SYDVKM. The CDR3 protein is CASSFPGGRDTQYF. The CDR3 coding sequence is TGTGCCAGCAGTTTTCCGGGAGGGAGAGATACGCAGTATTTT. The full variable domain, its missing parts supplied by reference TRBV28 and TRBJ2-3, is DVKVTQSSRYLVKRTGEKVFLECVQDMDHENMFWYRQDPGLGLRLIYFSYDVKMKEKGDIPEGYSVSREKKERFSLILESASTNQTSMYLCASSFPGGRDTQYFGPGTRLTVL.

The chain uses TRBV7-2 and TRBJ2-5, with D perhaps matching TRBD1 (5 bases). This CDR3 region has 15 residues. Looked up from germline, CDR1 is SGHTA and CDR2 is FQGNSA. V was clipped by 1 base and J by 2 bases, with 11 bases between them. CDR3 in amino acids: CASSLVFSGQETQYF. The CDR3 region has the DNA TGTGCCAGCAGCTTAGTATTTTCAGGGCAAGAGACCCAGTACTTC.

This sequence joins TRBV28 and TRBJ1-3; TRBD1 agrees at 9 bases. With 6 bases clipped from V and 4 bases from J, the junction kept 7 bases outside the gene matches. This CDR3 has 15 amino acids. CDR1 and CDR2 from the germline V gene are MDHEN and SYDVKM. The CDR3 DNA follows: TGTGCCAGCAGAGTACAGGGGGCGAGAGGAAACACCATATATTTT. It yields the protein CASRVQGARGNTIYF.